This TCR beta chain derives from a study of identifying expanded T cells in peripheral blood. TCRdb keeps only in-frame clones here, not all; method: immunoSEQ multiplex PCR. The sample has about 100,000 clones; approximately 89% are singletons. Input material: blood. The receptor was isolated from a person between 18 and 70 years old in good health.

DNA of the CDR3: TGTGCCAGCAGCCATTTCGGTAGCTCCTATAATTCACCCCTCCACTTT. This sequence encodes CASSHFGSSYNSPLHF. The chain joins TRBV14 to TRBJ1-6; D call uncertain. V lost 3 bases and J 0 bases, leaving 9 bases between the germline ends. CDR3 length: 16 residues. CDR1 and CDR2 (germline): SGHDN, FVKESK.